This TCR beta chain was recovered during a study of OX40 agonist ivuxolimab in advanced cancers. About the research overall: Anti-PD-1, anti-PD-L1 or anti-CTLA-4 therapy given earlier was allowed, and over 35% had some. Partial responses were achieved by three patients: one hepatocellular carcinoma, two cutaneous melanoma. The study's findings and limits: Dose levels from 0.1 to 3.0 mg/kg saw CD4+ and CD8+ blood T cells expand clonally by week 6.

Trimming left V 6 bases short and J 2 bases short, with 4 bases between. The CDR3 loop spans 12 amino acids. Germline CDR1 is ENHRY and CDR2 is SYGVKD. Patients with autoimmune history or systemic immunosuppression were excluded. This clone was counted a few times. Its target is unknown. Libraries were prepared by immunoSEQ multiplex PCR; TCRdb keeps only in-frame clonotypes and omits some of them. The sample yields tens of thousands of clones, approximately 90% seen once. This TCR came from an adult with an advanced solid tumor such as melanoma, head and neck, liver or kidney cancer. This material consisted of CD4+ or CD8+ T cells sorted from blood, taken in a trial of the OX40 agonist ivuxolimab. The chain combines TRBV10-3 with TRBJ2-2; no definite D call. The CDR3 DNA follows: TGTGCCATCAGACTCAACACCGGGGAGCTGTTTTTT. Amino acids: CAIRLNTGELFF.